This TCR beta chain was profiled in a study of blood T cell repertoires in COVID-19 (dated by TCRdb to 2018 to 2020). Background on the whole study: The collaborator samples originated in the United States, Italy and Spain and spanned the acute and convalescent phases of COVID-19. The samples were drawn from the first 160 participants of the ongoing ImmuneRACE study and from 950 to 1,500 subjects provided by 6 global collaborators. The repertoires were released in a freely available public database intended as a resource for research on the immune response to SARS-CoV-2. Sample metadata almost always included a de-identified subject ID, COVID-19 status, age in years and sex. The dataset comprised deeply sampled blood TCRbeta repertoires from subjects exposed to, actively infected with, or recovered from COVID-19. Where available, HLA class I and class II types were obtained from metadata supplied by the sample provider rather than from assay-based typing. The prospective study material was composed of cDNA or gDNA derived from T cells, B-cell-depleted T cells, or PBMCs.

This clone was detected only once. Its antigen has not been determined. No per-base quality is available; no much larger clone lies one base away. TCRbeta CDR3 regions were amplified from genomic DNA by means of the immunoSEQ Assay, a bias-controlled multiplex PCR. On the authors' methods: The number of nucleated cells in each sample was estimated from the amplification of reference gene primers within the assay. To quantify the absolute abundance of each unique TCRbeta CDR3 rearrangement, sequence reads were collapsed and filtered. For each sample, productive Simpson clonality was calculated as the square root of Simpson's diversity index across productive rearrangements. The immuneACCESS repertoire file appears here via TCRdb, limited to in-frame rearrangements. These files lack a portion of the clones; in checked studies, under half of the deficit traces to unresolved V genes, and the cause of the others is not known. The D gene and trimming were derived from the DNA, and the V and J assignments and clone size from that table. Across this sample there are some 70,000 clones, with 75% to 90% seen only once. Together, the top ten hold about 0.56% of the sample.

The germline V gene gives CDR1 as MNHEY and CDR2 as SVGAGI. Compared with germline, V lacks 5 bases and J lacks 3 bases; bases without a gene match: 6. The CDR3 measures 15 amino acids from cysteine to phenylalanine. CDR3 DNA only is kept here, 45 bases in frame from base 1. The full study reports these points: How much clinical and demographic metadata was included differed by source and by participant, and the metadata was provided uncurated.

Each collaborating institution followed its own protocols to collect whole blood in K2EDTA tubes. For TCRbeta analysis, collaborators shipped samples in one of three forms: frozen whole blood, isolated PBMCs, or DNA extracted from either of those sample types. The receptor was derived from a man aged 55 to 70 with acute or convalescent COVID-19. Sequenced: peripheral blood. The chain links TRBV6-5 with TRBJ2-7; 11 junctional bases match TRBD2. The nucleotide sequence reads as follows: TGTGCCAGCAGTACGACAGGACTAGCGGGCTACGAGCAGTACTTC. Its translation is CASSTTGLAGYEQYF.